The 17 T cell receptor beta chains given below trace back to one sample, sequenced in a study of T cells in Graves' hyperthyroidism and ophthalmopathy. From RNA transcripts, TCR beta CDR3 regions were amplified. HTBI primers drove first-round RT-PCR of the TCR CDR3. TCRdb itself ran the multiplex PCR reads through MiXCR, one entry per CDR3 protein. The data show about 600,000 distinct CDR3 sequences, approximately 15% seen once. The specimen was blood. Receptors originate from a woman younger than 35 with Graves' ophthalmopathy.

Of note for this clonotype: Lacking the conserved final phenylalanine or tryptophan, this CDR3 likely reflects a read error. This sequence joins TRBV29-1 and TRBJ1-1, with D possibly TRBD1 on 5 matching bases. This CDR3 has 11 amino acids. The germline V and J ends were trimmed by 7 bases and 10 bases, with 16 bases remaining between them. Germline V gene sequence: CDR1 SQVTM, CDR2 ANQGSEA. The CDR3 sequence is CSARRGEAAFL. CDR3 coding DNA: TGCAGCGCGCGGCGGGGGGAGGCAGCTTTCCTT.

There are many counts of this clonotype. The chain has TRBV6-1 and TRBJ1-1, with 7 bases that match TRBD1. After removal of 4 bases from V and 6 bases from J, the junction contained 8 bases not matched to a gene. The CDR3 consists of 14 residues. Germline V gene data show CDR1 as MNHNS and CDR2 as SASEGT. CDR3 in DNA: TGTGCCAGCAGTGTTGATTGGGGACAGCCTGAAGCTTTCTTT. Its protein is CASSVDWGQPEAFF.

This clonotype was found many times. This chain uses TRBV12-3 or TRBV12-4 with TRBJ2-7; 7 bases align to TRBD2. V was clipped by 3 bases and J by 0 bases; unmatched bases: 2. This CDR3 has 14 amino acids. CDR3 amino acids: CASSLSGISYEQYF. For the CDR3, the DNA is TGTGCCAGCAGTTTGAGCGGGATCTCCTACGAGCAGTACTTC.

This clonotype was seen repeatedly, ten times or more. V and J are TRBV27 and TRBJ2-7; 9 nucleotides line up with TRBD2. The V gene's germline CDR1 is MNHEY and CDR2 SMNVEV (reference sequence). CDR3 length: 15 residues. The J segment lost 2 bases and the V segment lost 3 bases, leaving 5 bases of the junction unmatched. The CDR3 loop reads CASSFSGSSTYEQYF. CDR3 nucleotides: TGTGCCAGCAGTTTTAGCGGGAGTTCAACCTACGAGCAGTACTTC.

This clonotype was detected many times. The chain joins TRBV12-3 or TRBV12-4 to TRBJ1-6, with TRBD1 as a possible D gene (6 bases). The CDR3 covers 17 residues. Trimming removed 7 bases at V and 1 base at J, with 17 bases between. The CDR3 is CASKVSGGRSYNSPLHF. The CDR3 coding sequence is TGTGCCAGCAAGGTCTCCGGGGGCAGGTCCTATAATTCACCCCTCCACTTT.

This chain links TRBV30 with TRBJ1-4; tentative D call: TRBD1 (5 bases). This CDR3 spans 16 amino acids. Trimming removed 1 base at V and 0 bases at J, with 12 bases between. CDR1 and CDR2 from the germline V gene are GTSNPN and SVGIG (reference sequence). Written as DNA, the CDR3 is TGTGCCTGGAGTGCCCTCGACAGCGCAACTAATGAAAAACTGTTTTTT. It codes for CAWSALDSATNEKLFF.

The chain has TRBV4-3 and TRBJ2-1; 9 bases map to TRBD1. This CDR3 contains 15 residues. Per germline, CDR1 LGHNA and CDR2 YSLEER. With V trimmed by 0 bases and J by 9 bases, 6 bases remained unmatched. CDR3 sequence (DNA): TGCGCCAGCAGCCAAGATGGACAGGGGTACGGTGAGCAGTTCTTC. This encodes CASSQDGQGYGEQFF.

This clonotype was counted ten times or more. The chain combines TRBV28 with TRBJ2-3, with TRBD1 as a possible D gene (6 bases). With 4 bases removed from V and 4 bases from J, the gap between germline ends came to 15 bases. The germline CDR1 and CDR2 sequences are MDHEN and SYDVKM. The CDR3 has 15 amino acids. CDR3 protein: CASSSRDTRADTQYF. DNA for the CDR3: TGTGCCAGCAGTTCCAGGGACACCAGAGCAGATACGCAGTATTTT.

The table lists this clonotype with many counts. The CDR3 nucleotides read TGCGCCAGCAGCTTGCGGACTACAAACGAAGAGACCCAGTACTTC. Its protein is CASSLRTTNEETQYF. J is TRBJ2-5 and V is TRBV5-1; weak D call: TRBD2 (6 bases). CDR3 length: 15 residues. The germline gives CDR1 SGHRS, CDR2 YFSETQ. V gave up 1 base and J gave up 3 bases, with 13 bases separating them.

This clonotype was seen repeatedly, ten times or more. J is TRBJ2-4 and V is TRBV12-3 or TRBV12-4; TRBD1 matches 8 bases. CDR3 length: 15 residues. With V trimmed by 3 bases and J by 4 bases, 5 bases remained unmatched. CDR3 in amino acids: CASSFADRVKNIQYF. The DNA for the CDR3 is TGTGCCAGCAGTTTTGCGGACAGGGTGAAAAACATTCAGTACTTC.

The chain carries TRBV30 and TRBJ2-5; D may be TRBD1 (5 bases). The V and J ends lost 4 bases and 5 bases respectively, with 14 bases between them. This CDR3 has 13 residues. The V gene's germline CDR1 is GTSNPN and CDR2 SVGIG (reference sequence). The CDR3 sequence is CAWTEQVRETQYF. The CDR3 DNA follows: TGTGCCTGGACGGAACAGGTGAGGGAGACCCAGTACTTC.

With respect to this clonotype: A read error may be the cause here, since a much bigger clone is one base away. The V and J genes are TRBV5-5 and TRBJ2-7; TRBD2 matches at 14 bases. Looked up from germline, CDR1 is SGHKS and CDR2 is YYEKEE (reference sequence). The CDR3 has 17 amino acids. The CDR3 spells CASSPGTSGSPPFEQYF. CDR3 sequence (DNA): TGCGCCAGCAGCCCGGGGACTAGCGGGAGCCCCCCCTTCGAGCAGTACTTC.

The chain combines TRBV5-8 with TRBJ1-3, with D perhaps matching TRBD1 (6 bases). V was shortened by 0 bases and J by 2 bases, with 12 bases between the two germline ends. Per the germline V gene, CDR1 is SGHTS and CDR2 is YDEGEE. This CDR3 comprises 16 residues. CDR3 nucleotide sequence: TGTGCCAGCAGCTTGGAGGGGGGATTCGCTGGAAACACCATATATTTT. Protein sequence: CASSLEGGFAGNTIYF. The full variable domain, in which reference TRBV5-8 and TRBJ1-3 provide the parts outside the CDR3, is EAGVTQSPTHLIKTRGQQATLRCSPISGHTSVYWYQQALGLGLQFLLWYDEGEERNRGNFPPRFSGRQFPNYSSELNVNALELEDSALYLCASSLEGGFAGNTIYFGEGSWLTVV.

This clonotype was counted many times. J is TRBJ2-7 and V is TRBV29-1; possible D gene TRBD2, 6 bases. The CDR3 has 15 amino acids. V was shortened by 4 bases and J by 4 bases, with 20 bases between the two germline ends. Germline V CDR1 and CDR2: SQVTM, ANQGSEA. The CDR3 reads CSVVWAARAGYEQYF. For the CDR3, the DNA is TGCAGCGTTGTCTGGGCAGCTAGAGCGGGTTACGAGCAGTACTTC.

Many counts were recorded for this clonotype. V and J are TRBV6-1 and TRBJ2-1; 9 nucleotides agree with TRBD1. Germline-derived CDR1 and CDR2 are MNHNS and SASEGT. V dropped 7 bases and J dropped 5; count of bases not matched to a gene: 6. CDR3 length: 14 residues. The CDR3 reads CASNPGQGNNEQFF. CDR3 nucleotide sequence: TGTGCCAGCAATCCGGGACAGGGCAACAATGAGCAGTTCTTC.

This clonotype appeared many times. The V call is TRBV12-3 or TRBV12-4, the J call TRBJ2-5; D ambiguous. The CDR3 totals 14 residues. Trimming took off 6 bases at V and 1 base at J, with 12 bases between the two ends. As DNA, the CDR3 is TGTGCCAGCAGCGAGTCGTTGGCCCAAGAGACCCAGTACTTC. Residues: CASSESLAQETQYF.

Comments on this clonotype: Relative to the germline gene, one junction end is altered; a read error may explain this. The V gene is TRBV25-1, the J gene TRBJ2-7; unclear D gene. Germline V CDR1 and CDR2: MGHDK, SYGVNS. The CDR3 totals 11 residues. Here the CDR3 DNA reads TGTGCCAGCAGTGCTCTTTACGTGCAGTACTTC. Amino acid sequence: CASSALYVQYF.